These T cell receptor beta chains were read from a single sample in a study of cytomegalovirus exposure and HLA in healthy donors. Data came from immunoSEQ multiplex PCR; TCRdb stores just in-frame clones and leaves some out. The table lists approximately 250,000 clones, roughly 73% of them singletons. Sequences were obtained from PBMCs. These receptors all stem from a boy aged 5-17 years in good health and CMV-seronegative. The CDR3 runs from the conserved cysteine through the conserved F or W. A D gene is named only where the DNA matches it firmly. Where a row states a size, it is once, few, many or the class of an expanded clone; other rows omit it.

J | D | V | size | CDR3 | DNA
TRBJ1-1 | . | TRBV9 | . | CASSVDGTGTMNTEAFF | TGTGCCAGCAGCGTTGATGGCACCGGGACAATGAACACTGAAGCTTTCTTT
TRBJ2-6 | . | TRBV11-2 | . | CASSSSSVVAGANVLTF | TGTGCCAGCAGCTCAAGTAGCGTGGTGGCTGGGGCCAACGTCCTGACTTTC
TRBJ2-2 | . | TRBV6-6 | . | CASSLGSGELFF | TGTGCCAGCAGTCTGGGCTCCGGGGAGCTGTTTTTT
TRBJ1-6 | TRBD1 | TRBV5-4 | few | CASSRDRPNSPLHF | TGTGCCAGCAGCCGGGACAGACCTAATTCACCCCTCCACTTT
TRBJ2-5 | TRBD2 | TRBV9 | . | CASSVGTSGNQETQYF | TGTGCCAGCAGCGTAGGGACTAGCGGGAATCAAGAGACCCAGTACTTC
TRBJ2-7 | TRBD2 | TRBV7-9 | . | CAAGGIRGSNYEQYF | TGTGCCGCGGGGGGGATTCGGGGGAGCAACTACGAGCAGTACTTC
TRBJ1-2 | TRBD1 | TRBV2 | . | CASSVRDRGRGYF | TGTGCCAGCAGCGTCCGGGACAGGGGAAGGGGGTACTTC
TRBJ2-3 | . | TRBV5-6 | . | CASSLVLADTQYF | TGTGCCAGCAGCTTGGTGCTAGCGGATACGCAGTATTTT
TRBJ2-7 | TRBD1 | TRBV5-1 | . | CASSWGDRGVYEQYF | TGCGCCAGCAGCTGGGGGGACAGGGGGGTCTACGAGCAGTACTTC
TRBJ2-5 | TRBD1 | TRBV19 | once | CASSNWTGGRETQYF | TGTGCCAGTAGTAACTGGACAGGGGGCCGGGAGACCCAGTACTTC
TRBJ2-7 | . | TRBV27 | . | CASSLRGRPYEQYF | TGTGCCAGCAGTTTACGCGGCAGACCCTACGAGCAGTACTTC
TRBJ2-5 | . | TRBV29-1 | . | CSVCPPSETQYF | TGCAGCGTTTGCCCACCTAGTGAGACCCAGTACTTC
TRBJ1-2 | . | TRBV7-2 | . | CASSLGLDTRYGYTF | TGTGCCAGCAGCTTGGGGTTGGACACAAGATATGGCTACACCTTC
TRBJ1-2 | . | TRBV11-3 | . | CASSKSQAGYTF | TGTGCCAGCAGCAAGTCCCAGGCCGGCTACACCTTC
TRBJ2-3 | TRBD1 | TRBV29-1 | . | CSVEGPGTGLHTQYF | TGCAGCGTTGAAGGGCCCGGGACAGGGCTGCATACGCAGTATTTT
TRBJ1-2 | . | TRBV5-6 | . | CASSSGTLSNYGYTF | TGTGCCAGCAGCTCCGGGACACTTTCCAACTATGGCTACACCTTC
TRBJ1-2 | TRBD1 | TRBV27 | . | CASSSYAGTGYGYTF | TGTGCCAGCAGTTCATACGCCGGGACAGGGTATGGCTACACCTTC
TRBJ2-1 | . | TRBV6-1 | . | CASIRLGARYNEQFF | TGTGCCAGCATCCGATTGGGGGCCCGCTACAATGAGCAGTTCTTC
TRBJ2-1 | TRBD2 | TRBV19 | . | CASTFSGGAGNEQFF | TGTGCCAGTACCTTCAGCGGGGGGGCGGGCAATGAGCAGTTCTTC
TRBJ1-2 | . | TRBV6-1 | once | CASRGPDITNYGYTF | TGTGCCAGCAGGGGTCCGGACATCACTAACTATGGCTACACCTTC
TRBJ2-1 | TRBD2 | TRBV4-2 | few | CASSQDPGGPNGEQFF | TGTGCCAGCAGCCAAGATCCGGGAGGGCCTAATGGTGAGCAGTTCTTC
TRBJ2-1 | TRBD2 | TRBV7-3 | . | CASSFSRGAGEQFF | TGTGCCAGCAGCTTTTCGCGGGGGGCCGGTGAGCAGTTCTTC
TRBJ1-5 | TRBD1 | TRBV5-5 | . | CASSWGQVSNQPQHF | TGTGCCAGCAGCTGGGGACAGGTTAGCAATCAGCCCCAGCATTTT
TRBJ2-1 | . | TRBV5-1 | once | CASSLGLGTSSYNEQFF | TGCGCCAGCAGCTTGGGACTGGGCACTAGCTCCTACAATGAGCAGTTCTTC
TRBJ2-1 | TRBD1 | TRBV5-5 | . | CASGQGGDNEQFF | TGTGCCAGCGGACAGGGGGGCGACAATGAGCAGTTCTTC
TRBJ1-2 | . | TRBV10-3 | once | CAISENPGSGYGYAF | TGTGCCATCAGTGAGAACCCGGGATCAGGCTATGGCTACGCCTTC
TRBJ1-1 | TRBD1 | TRBV5-4 | . | CASSSGTGYMNTEAFF | TGTGCCAGCAGCTCCGGGACAGGATACATGAACACTGAAGCTTTCTTT
TRBJ1-1 | TRBD1 | TRBV5-1 | . | CASSLGTGWNTEAFF | TGCGCCAGCAGCTTGGGGACAGGGTGGAACACTGAAGCTTTCTTT
TRBJ2-2 | TRBD2 | TRBV5-1 | . | CASSGTSGSNTGELFF | TGCGCCAGCAGCGGGACTAGCGGGTCGAACACCGGGGAGCTGTTTTTT
TRBJ1-5 | TRBD1 | TRBV15 | few | CATSREPGQGHQPQHF | TGTGCCACCAGCAGAGAACCGGGACAGGGGCATCAGCCCCAGCATTTT
TRBJ2-2 | TRBD1 | TRBV5-4 | few | CASSSDRGLTGELFF | TGTGCCAGCAGCTCGGACAGGGGGTTGACCGGGGAGCTGTTTTTT
TRBJ2-1 | TRBD2 | TRBV4-2 | . | CASSQGLAGTVLSYNEQFF | TGTGCCAGCAGCCAAGGACTAGCGGGGACCGTTCTCTCCTACAATGAGCAGTTCTTC
TRBJ1-1 | . | TRBV19 | . | CASTPERRTEAFF | TGTGCCAGCACCCCGGAGCGGCGGACTGAAGCTTTCTTT
TRBJ2-5 | TRBD1 | TRBV2 | . | CARQGAKTQYF | TGTGCCAGACAGGGGGCCAAGACCCAGTACTTC
TRBJ2-1 | TRBD1 | TRBV5-6 | . | CASSLASGQGRFF | TGTGCCAGCAGCTTGGCTTCTGGACAGGGACGGTTCTTC
TRBJ1-2 | . | TRBV2 | . | CANRQEVNYGYTF | TGTGCCAACCGACAGGAGGTCAACTATGGCTACACCTTC
TRBJ2-7 | . | TRBV11-3 | . | CASSLFSVSYEQYF | TGTGCCAGCAGCTTATTCTCGGTTTCCTACGAGCAGTACTTC
TRBJ2-5 | . | TRBV14 | . | CASSQSGRGTQYF | TGTGCCAGCAGCCAAAGTGGGCGGGGGACCCAGTACTTC
TRBJ1-2 | . | TRBV5-4 | few | CASSLGTGANYGYTF | TGTGCCAGCAGCTTAGGAACAGGCGCTAACTATGGCTACACCTTC
TRBJ1-1 | . | TRBV7-9 | . | CASSLSPGEAFF | TGTGCCAGCAGCTTGTCGCCGGGGGAAGCTTTCTTT
TRBJ2-5 | . | TRBV5-6 | . | CASSPVGSRETETQYF | TGTGCCAGCAGCCCCGTGGGTAGCCGAGAGACGGAGACCCAGTACTTC
TRBJ1-2 | . | TRBV19 | . | CASRSQQAATTFF | TGTGCCAGTAGGTCACAACAGGCCGCTACTACCTTCTTC
TRBJ1-2 | . | TRBV11-2 | few | CASSSSGQMEGYTF | TGTGCCAGCAGCTCCTCAGGGCAGATGGAGGGCTACACCTTC